The source of this T cell receptor (beta chain) is a study of OX40 agonist ivuxolimab in advanced cancers. Data came from immunoSEQ multiplex PCR; TCRdb stores just in-frame clones and leaves some out. The table lists roughly 70,000 clones, approximately 86% of them singletons. The CDR3 consists of 17 residues. Per the germline V gene, CDR1 is SGHTA and CDR2 is FQGTGA. V was clipped by 2 bases and J by 1 base; unmatched bases: 9. The rearrangement joins TRBV7-3 to TRBJ2-3, with 7 bases aligning to TRBD1. Sequencing used CD4+ or CD8+ T cells sorted from blood, obtained in a trial of the OX40 agonist ivuxolimab. The source is an adult with an advanced solid tumor such as melanoma, head and neck, liver or kidney cancer. The CDR3 coding sequence is TGTGCCAGCAGCTTAGCGCCCCCCGGGACAGGCACAGATACGCAGTATTTT. Residues: CASSLAPPGTGTDTQYF. Filled out from reference TRBV7-3 and TRBJ2-3, the complete variable domain reads GAGVSQTPSNKVTEKGKYVELRCDPISGHTALYWYRQSLGQGPEFLIYFQGTGAADDSGLPNDRFFAVRPEGSVSTLKIQRTERGDSAVYLCASSLAPPGTGTDTQYFGPGTRLTVL.